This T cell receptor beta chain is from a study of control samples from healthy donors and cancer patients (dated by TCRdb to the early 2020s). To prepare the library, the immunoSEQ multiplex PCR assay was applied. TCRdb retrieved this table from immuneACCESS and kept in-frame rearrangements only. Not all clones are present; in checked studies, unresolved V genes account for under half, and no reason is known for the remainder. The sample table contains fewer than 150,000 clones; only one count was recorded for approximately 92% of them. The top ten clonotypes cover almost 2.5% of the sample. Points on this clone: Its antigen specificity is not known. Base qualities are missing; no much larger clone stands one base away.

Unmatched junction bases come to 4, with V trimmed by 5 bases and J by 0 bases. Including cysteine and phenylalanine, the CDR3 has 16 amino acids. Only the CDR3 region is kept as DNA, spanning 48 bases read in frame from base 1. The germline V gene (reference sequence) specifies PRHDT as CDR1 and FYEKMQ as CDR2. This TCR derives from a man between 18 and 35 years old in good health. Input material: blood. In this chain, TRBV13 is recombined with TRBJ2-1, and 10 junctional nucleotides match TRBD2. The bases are TGTGCCAGCAGCGTTAGCGGGGGGCTCTCCTACAATGAGCAGTTCTTC. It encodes CASSVSGGLSYNEQFF.